The entry that follows covers one TCR beta chain sequence. Its antigen remains unidentified. The CDR3 spans 15 residues. The germline V gene has CDR1 LGHNA and CDR2 YSLEER. The ends were cut back, 2 bases at V and 1 base at J, with 8 bases in the middle. The data originate from a study of cytomegalovirus exposure and HLA in healthy donors. Study-level results: The likely origin of a cluster of highly shared sequence variants was a sequencing artifact. In an earlier analysis, most TCR beta V segments were productive about 87% or about 30% of the time.

This PCR relied on a set of 60 Vbeta primers and 13 Jbeta primers. Here immunoSEQ multiplex PCR was the method, and the copy in TCRdb shows in-frame clones only, minus some. The data show under 200,000 clones, around 74% seen once. The sample was PBMCs. The sequence was collected from a man younger than 35 in good health and CMV-seronegative. The chain carries TRBV4-3 and TRBJ2-2; D is ambiguous. CDR3 loop: CASSQKRQNTGELFF. DNA for the CDR3: TGCGCCAGCAGCCAAAAGAGGCAGAACACCGGGGAGCTGTTTTTT.